This T cell receptor beta chain was sequenced in a study of T cells in Graves' hyperthyroidism and ophthalmopathy. Amplification of TCR beta CDR3 regions was performed using RNA transcripts as template. RT-PCR in the first round (using the HTBI primer set) targeted the TCR CDR3. TCRdb processed the multiplex PCR reads anew with MiXCR; each CDR3 protein has one entry. The sample lists 300,000 to 450,000 distinct CDR3 sequences; 13% were seen once. This clonotype was seen at least ten times. CDR1 and CDR2 from the germline V gene are GTSNPN and SVGIG (reference sequence). V shed 7 bases and J shed 0 bases, with 12 bases lying between them. This CDR3 region has 13 residues. Patients aged 18 to 65 had newly diagnosed hyperthyroidism of under 2 months' duration.

This TCR derives from a man between 25 and 39 years old with Graves' hyperthyroidism that later progressed to Graves' ophthalmopathy. V gene TRBV30 combines with J gene TRBJ1-1; D remains unclear. Material: blood. The CDR3 region is CAFQAIMNTEAFF. The CDR3, as DNA: TGTGCCTTTCAGGCGATCATGAACACTGAAGCTTTCTTT.